The rows below give T cell receptor beta chains drawn from one sample of a study of cytomegalovirus exposure and HLA in healthy donors. Sequenced by immunoSEQ multiplex PCR; TCRdb stores in-frame clones only, minus some. This table has about 140,000 clones, over 75% appearing once. Sequences were obtained from PBMCs. The receptors originated from a woman between 50 and 59 years old in good health and CMV-seropositive. CDR3s include the opening cysteine and the closing phenylalanine or tryptophan. The order of the fields is clone size, V gene, J gene, CDR3 length, D gene, CDR3 protein, CDR3 DNA. The D gene is left open where the match is weak. The size field is filled for only some rows; it gives once, few, many or a size class.

>.|TRBV29-1|TRBJ2-7|11|.
CSVVLTYEQYF
TGCAGCGTTGTACTGACCTACGAGCAGTACTTC
>.|TRBV6-1|TRBJ2-7|15|TRBD1
CASSEVTGSPYEQYF
TGTGCCAGCAGTGAAGTGACAGGGAGCCCGTACGAGCAGTACTTC
>.|TRBV4-3|TRBJ2-7|15|TRBD1
CASSPGEGGDYEQYF
TGCGCCAGCAGCCCCGGGGAAGGGGGCGATTACGAGCAGTACTTC
>.|TRBV7-9|TRBJ2-1|18|TRBD2
CASSLPPRLAGARGEQFF
TGTGCCAGCAGCTTACCCCCCCGACTAGCGGGGGCCAGGGGGGAGCAGTTCTTC
>.|TRBV2|TRBJ2-3|12|TRBD1
CASRDRGSTQYF
TGTGCCAGCCGGGACAGAGGGTCTACGCAGTATTTT
>.|TRBV11-2|TRBJ2-3|13|TRBD2
CASRLAGADTQYF
TGTGCCAGCAGACTAGCGGGGGCAGATACGCAGTATTTT
>.|TRBV10-3|TRBJ1-1|13|.
CAISESTGTEAFF
TGTGCCATCAGTGAGTCCACCGGTACTGAAGCTTTCTTT
>few|TRBV7-9|TRBJ1-1|15|.
CASTARAGEGTEAFF
TGTGCCAGCACCGCAAGGGCGGGTGAGGGCACTGAAGCTTTCTTT
>.|TRBV19|TRBJ2-7|17|TRBD2
CASAISSGGFNSYEQYF
TGTGCCAGTGCCATCTCTAGCGGGGGGTTCAATTCCTACGAGCAGTACTTC
>.|TRBV11-2|TRBJ2-7|16|.
CASSSPARTASYEQYF
TGTGCCAGCAGCTCCCCGGCCCGGACAGCCTCCTACGAGCAGTACTTC
>once|TRBV4-2|TRBJ2-4|14|TRBD2
CATSSGGAENSQYF
TGTGCCACTTCGAGCGGGGGGGCAGAAAACAGTCAGTACTTC
>.|TRBV19|TRBJ1-1|17|TRBD1
CASSPGTGRFGRTEAFF
TGTGCCAGTAGCCCCGGGACAGGGCGTTTTGGGAGGACTGAAGCTTTCTTT
>.|TRBV7-6|TRBJ2-7|16|TRBD1
CASSLGGGRVAYEQYF
TGTGCCAGCAGCTTAGGAGGGGGCAGGGTTGCCTACGAGCAGTACTTC
>.|TRBV11-2|TRBJ1-2|14|.
CASSLDRVTYGYTF
TGTGCCAGCAGCTTGGACAGAGTTACCTATGGCTACACCTTC
>.|TRBV5-6|TRBJ1-2|14|TRBD1
CASSLVQGARGYTF
TGTGCCAGCAGCTTGGTTCAGGGGGCGCGAGGCTACACCTTC
>.|TRBV28|TRBJ2-6|16|TRBD1
CASSSPGQAGANVLTF
TGTGCCAGCAGTTCCCCAGGACAGGCTGGGGCCAACGTCCTGACTTTC
>few|TRBV6-1|TRBJ2-4|13|.
CASTKDSLNIQYF
TGTGCCAGCACTAAGGACAGCTTAAACATTCAGTACTTC
>.|TRBV2|TRBJ1-5|13|.
CASSEAPNQPQHF
TGTGCCAGCAGTGAGGCCCCGAATCAGCCCCAGCATTTT
>few|TRBV7-2|TRBJ2-1|18|TRBD2
CASSSPPLAGGRINEQFF
TGTGCCAGCAGCTCCCCCCCTCTGGCGGGGGGTCGCATCAATGAGCAGTTCTTC
>.|TRBV11-2|TRBJ2-3|11|.
CASSFQSTQYF
TGTGCCAGCAGCTTTCAGTCTACGCAGTATTTT
>few|TRBV7-8|TRBJ2-5|16|TRBD2
CASSLSGGEYQETQYF
TGTGCCAGCAGCTTGAGCGGGGGAGAGTACCAAGAGACCCAGTACTTC
>.|TRBV28|TRBJ1-4|15|TRBD1
CASSDHRGEGEKLFF
TGTGCCAGCAGTGACCACAGGGGGGAAGGTGAAAAACTGTTTTTT
>.|TRBV28|TRBJ1-4|13|TRBD1
CASSERQGRKLFF
TGTGCCAGCAGTGAGAGACAGGGTCGAAAACTGTTTTTT
>.|TRBV25-1|TRBJ2-6|15|.
CASSEYRVGANVLTF
TGTGCCAGCAGTGAATACAGGGTTGGGGCCAACGTCCTGACTTTC
>.|TRBV7-6|TRBJ1-1|14|.
CASSLIQENTEAFF
TGTGCCAGCAGCCTAATACAGGAGAACACTGAAGCTTTCTTT
>.|TRBV7-8|TRBJ1-1|15|.
CASTRKEPGNTEAFF
TGTGCCAGCACCCGCAAGGAGCCGGGGAACACTGAAGCTTTCTTT
>.|TRBV5-6|TRBJ1-4|13|.
CASSLSQTGKLFF
TGTGCCAGCAGCTTATCCCAAACGGGGAAACTGTTTTTT
>.|TRBV5-1|TRBJ1-4|16|TRBD1
CASSRLTGSTNEKLFF
TGCGCCAGCAGCCGGCTGACAGGGTCAACTAATGAAAAACTGTTTTTT